This T cell receptor beta chain was recovered during a study of human T cells and chemical hapten exposure. Time point here: pre-sensitization, week 0. The treatment denotes: therapeutic diphenylcyclopropenone sensitization with weekly scalp DPC. The sample holds a few counts of this clonotype. TCRdb reprocessed the RACE reads via MiXCR and lists one record per CDR3 protein. In the table there are more than 250,000 distinct CDR3 sequences, approximately 7.5% of which are singletons. This sample comprised whole blood, obtained in connection with sensitization to the hapten diphenylcyclopropenone (DPC). The TCR sequence derives from a man younger than 30 with alopecia areata. Some clones in this sample may be carry-over from other donors' samples.

The CDR3 DNA reads as TGCGCCAGCAGCCAAGATAGGGCAGGCCTAGCGGCCACAGATACGCAGTATTTT. Translation gives CASSQDRAGLAATDTQYF. V usage is TRBV4-1 and J usage is TRBJ2-3, with TRBD2 identical over 7 bases. The V gene end was trimmed by 0 bases and the J gene end by 2 bases; junction bases not matched to a gene: 11. The germline gives CDR1 MGHRA, CDR2 YSYEKL. This CDR3 spans 18 amino acids.